This T cell receptor (beta chain) appears in the sequencing data of a study of shared clonotypes between healthy human individuals. The assay ran at deep level. Libraries were prepared by immunoSEQ multiplex PCR; TCRdb keeps only in-frame clonotypes and omits some of them. The table lists about 2.4 million clones, 80% to 95% of them singletons, with around 0.37% in the top ten. Study-wide results and caveats: Unshared clonotypes carried lower generation probabilities than those common to all four donors. Researchers sampled blood only, noting tissue repertoires likely differ.

The CDR3 is 18 amino acids. Per germline, CDR1 SGHRS and CDR2 YFSETQ. V was shortened by 4 bases and J by 2 bases, with 25 bases between the two germline ends. Points on this clone: Its target is not known.

This clonotype originated in a man aged 18-30 years in good health. Some clones in this sample may be carry-over from other donors' samples. The gene calls are TRBV5-1 and TRBJ2-7; D not certain. The material sequenced was naive CD4+ T cells from PBMCs. Documented subset: CD45RA+ positively selected. CDR3 protein: CASSPTLTYPDDTYEQYF. The DNA of the CDR3 is TGCGCCAGCAGCCCGACGTTAACTTATCCTGACGATACCTACGAGCAGTACTTC. Together with reference TRBV5-1 and TRBJ2-7, the CDR3 gives the full variable domain: KAGVTQTPRYLIKTRGQQVTLSCSPISGHRSVSWYQQTPGQGLQFLFEYFSETQRNKGNFPGRFSGRQFSNSRSEMNVSTLELGDSALYLCASSPTLTYPDDTYEQYFGPGTRLTVT.